Presented here are 7 T cell receptor beta chains from one specimen sequenced in a study of cytomegalovirus exposure and HLA in healthy donors. Researchers ran the PCR with 60 Vbeta and 13 Jbeta primers. Method: immunoSEQ multiplex PCR; TCRdb's copy keeps in-frame clones and lacks some. The table records over 70,000 clones, about two thirds of them present only once. Sequenced material: PBMCs. The source is a woman aged 45-65 years in good health and CMV-seropositive.

The rearrangement uses TRBV30 and TRBJ1-4; 7 bases agree with TRBD1. The CDR3 totals 12 residues. V shed 3 bases and J 8 bases; nucleotides not matched to a gene: 3. CDR1 is GTSNPN and CDR2 is SVGIG in the germline V gene (reference sequence). The CDR3 is CAWRRDREKLFF. Written as DNA, the CDR3 is TGTGCCTGGAGAAGGGACAGAGAAAAACTGTTTTTT.

The chain has TRBV7-8 and TRBJ2-7; tentatively, D is TRBD2 (6 bases). This CDR3 has 13 residues. CDR1 is SGHVS, CDR2 FQNEAQ, per germline. The ends were cut back, 7 bases at V and 5 bases at J, with 15 bases in the middle. This chain's CDR3 is CASNKGGGNEQYF. The CDR3 DNA reads TGTGCCAGCAACAAAGGCGGAGGGAACGAGCAGTACTTC.

The J gene is TRBJ1-6, the V gene TRBV7-6; a weak D match, TRBD1 (6 bases). In germline, CDR1 is SGHVS, CDR2 FNYEAQ. V shed 5 bases and J shed 7 bases, with 12 bases lying between them. This CDR3 spans 14 amino acids. CDR3 sequence (DNA): TGTGCCAGCAGCCCAGGACAGTTAAATTCACCCCTCCACTTT. This sequence encodes CASSPGQLNSPLHF.

The rearrangement links TRBV19 to TRBJ1-1; D unclear. The CDR3 length is 15 residues. Trimming left V 5 bases short and J 1 base short, with 14 bases between. Per germline, CDR1 LNHDA and CDR2 SQIVND (reference sequence). The CDR3 DNA sequence: TGTGCCAGTAGTCGATCCAGTTCGGGGAACACTGAAGCTTTCTTT. Translating it yields CASSRSSSGNTEAFF.

V and J are TRBV14 and TRBJ1-6; D is possibly TRBD1 (5 bases). The ends were cut back, 0 bases at V and 0 bases at J, with 12 bases in the middle. The CDR3 runs to 18 residues. The V gene's germline CDR1 is SGHDN and CDR2 FVKESK. The CDR3: CASSQDYRMSSYNSPLHF. Here the CDR3 DNA reads TGTGCCAGCAGCCAAGATTACAGGATGAGCTCCTATAATTCACCCCTCCACTTT.

The rearrangement uses TRBV5-1 and TRBJ2-7; 8 bases align to TRBD1. CDR3 length equals 15 residues. V gave up 0 bases and J gave up 2 bases; unmatched junction bases: 4. Germline loops: CDR1 SGHRS, CDR2 YFSETQ. The CDR3 nucleotides are TGCGCCAGCAGCTTGGCAGGGGGCGCCGCCTACGAGCAGTACTTC. This translates into CASSLAGGAAYEQYF.

A few counts support this clone. The V gene is TRBV28, the J gene TRBJ2-7; 8 bases are shared with TRBD2. V lost 3 bases to trimming and J lost 4 bases; unmatched junction nucleotides: 11. The CDR3 loop spans 16 amino acids. Germline CDR1 and CDR2: MDHEN and SYDVKM. The CDR3: CASSFDRVSGRYEQYF. The CDR3 DNA reads as TGTGCCAGCAGTTTTGACCGGGTAAGCGGGAGATACGAGCAGTACTTC.